Presented here are 15 T cell receptor beta chains from one specimen sequenced in a study of blood T cells in healthy people across ages. Sample-barcoded 5' priming and a J-beta primer mix drove a second PCR of roughly 7 to 11 cycles. TCRdb ran MiXCR on the 5' RACE reads and lists one entry per CDR3 protein. The table shows about 800,000 distinct CDR3 sequences, with roughly 60% occurring only once. Sequencing used blood. These receptors were collected from a man between 25 and 39 years old in good health.

The rearrangement uses TRBV6-5 and TRBJ2-5; D is ambiguous. The CDR3 contains 16 residues. V gave up 4 bases and J gave up 1 base, with 16 bases separating them. The germline V gene has CDR1 MNHEY and CDR2 SVGAGI. CDR3 residues: CASSSPQGFRQETQYF. CDR3 DNA sequence: TGTGCCAGCAGTTCCCCCCAAGGTTTCCGCCAAGAGACCCAGTACTTC.

Regarding this clonotype: This may arise from a read error, as a much more abundant clone is one base away. This sequence joins TRBV7-9 and TRBJ1-5; D is ambiguous. The germline V gene has CDR1 SEHNR and CDR2 FQNEAQ (reference sequence). The CDR3 length is 15 residues. Between the trimmed V and J ends, which lost 5 bases and 5 bases, there was a span of 16 bases. CDR3 sequence reads: CASSPDGSRDQPQHF. The CDR3 coding sequence is TGTGCCAGCAGCCCGGACGGGTCCCGGGATCAGCCCCAGCATTTT.

The chain couples TRBV20-1 to TRBJ2-4; possibly TRBD1 for D (5 bases). Germline assignment: CDR1 DFQATT and CDR2 SNEGSKA (reference sequence). This CDR3 has 15 amino acids. V was cut by 0 bases and J by 6 bases, with 15 bases left in between. The CDR3 bases are TGCAGTGCTAGAGATCTTGAAGGGGATGGAAACATTCAGTACTTC. Its translation is CSARDLEGDGNIQYF.

V gene TRBV7-2 combines with J gene TRBJ2-5; D may match TRBD1 or TRBD2 (6 bases each). This CDR3 comprises 15 residues. Trimming took 4 bases from V and 3 from J, leaving 15 bases between them. Germline V gene data show CDR1 as SGHTA and CDR2 as FQGNSA. CDR3 nucleotide sequence: TGTGCCAGCAGCTGGGTATTCGGGGGCGAAGAGACCCAGTACTTC. It yields the protein CASSWVFGGEETQYF. The variable domain in full, completed from reference TRBV7-2 and TRBJ2-5, reads GAGVSQSPSNKVTEKGKDVELRCDPISGHTALYWYRQSLGQGLEFLIYFQGNSAPDKSGLPSDRFSAERTGGSVSTLTIQRTQQEDSAVYLCASSWVFGGEETQYFGPGTRLLVL.

The chain couples TRBV20-1 to TRBJ2-1, with D tentatively TRBD1 (6 bases). The CDR3 covers 13 residues. Germline V lookup: CDR1 DFQATT, CDR2 SNEGSKA (reference sequence). With 5 bases removed from V and 0 bases from J, the gap between germline ends came to 8 bases. The CDR3 region has the DNA TGCAGTGCTGAGGGGGTCTCCTACAATGAGCAGTTCTTC. Translated: CSAEGVSYNEQFF.

The chain couples TRBV20-1 to TRBJ2-3; possible D gene TRBD1, 5 bases. The germline V gene has CDR1 DFQATT and CDR2 SNEGSKA (reference sequence). The CDR3 contains 14 residues. Trimming took 6 bases from V and 6 from J, leaving 19 bases between them. CDR3 DNA sequence: TGCAGTGCCCCGCTAAGTAGGGGAAGGGATACGCAGTATTTT. It yields the protein CSAPLSRGRDTQYF.

The chain recombines TRBV6-2 or TRBV6-3 with TRBJ1-4; unclear D gene. From germline, CDR1 is MNHEY and CDR2 SVGEGT. This CDR3 has 14 residues. V lost 5 bases and J lost 8, with 15 bases in between. The CDR3 sequence: CASSRAGRMEKLFF. In DNA, the CDR3 is TGTGCCAGCAGTCGGGCCGGAAGAATGGAAAAACTGTTTTTT.

The chain couples TRBV9 to TRBJ2-4; D may match TRBD1 or TRBD2 (5 bases each). The DNA end favors TRBJ2-5, so the J call may be wrong. The CDR3 totals 17 residues. In germline, CDR1 is SGDLS, CDR2 YYNGEE. This CDR3 is CASSVGATGPGVVTQYF. The CDR3 DNA sequence: TGTGCCAGCAGCGTTGGAGCGACGGGACCAGGAGTGGTGACCCAGTACTTC.

Many counts were recorded for this clonotype. The V call is TRBV2, the J call TRBJ2-1, with 7 bases fitting TRBD1. Germline V gene sequence: CDR1 SNHLY, CDR2 FYNNEI. The junction had 16 bases not matched to a gene; V was cut back by 7 bases and J by 7 bases. The CDR3 runs to 16 residues. The CDR3: CASNQGQGVMGNEQFF. The CDR3 DNA sequence: TGTGCCAGCAACCAGGGGCAGGGGGTAATGGGGAATGAGCAGTTCTTC.

This clonotype was detected a few times. The V gene is TRBV4-3, the J gene TRBJ2-7, with 7 bases that match TRBD1. The CDR3 spans 16 residues. V trimming: 0 bases; J trimming: 4 bases; junction bases outside the gene matches: 9. Germline CDR1 LGHNA, CDR2 YSLEER. CDR3 in DNA: TGCGCCAGCAGCCAAGATTTGGGACAGAGAACTTACGAGCAGTACTTC. It specifies CASSQDLGQRTYEQYF.

This clonotype was counted between two and nine times. J is TRBJ2-1 and V is TRBV18, with TRBD1 matching 9 bases. With V trimmed by 3 bases and J by 7 bases, 7 bases remained unmatched. Germline lookup yields CDR1 KGHSH and CDR2 LQKENI. This CDR3 has 15 amino acids. This CDR3 reads CASSPGTGLRNEQFF. The CDR3 DNA reads as TGTGCCAGCTCACCCGGGACAGGGCTAAGGAATGAGCAGTTCTTC.

The chain uses TRBV15 and TRBJ1-6, with unresolved D. This CDR3 spans 14 amino acids. Germline V gene sequence: CDR1 LNHNV, CDR2 YYDKDF (reference sequence). Trimming removed 9 bases at V and 9 bases at J, with 18 bases between. CDR3 sequence: CATNERRGFSPLHF. The CDR3 bases are TGTGCCACTAATGAGAGGAGAGGCTTTTCACCCCTCCACTTT.

This clonotype was counted between two and nine times. V is TRBV9 and J is TRBJ2-1, with TRBD2 matching over 11 bases. The CDR3 spans 15 residues. The J segment lost 4 bases and the V segment lost 4 bases, leaving 4 bases of the junction unmatched. Germline V gives CDR1 SGDLS, CDR2 YYNGEE. Here the CDR3 reads CASSTRLAGYNEQFF. Here the CDR3 DNA reads TGTGCCAGCAGCACCCGACTAGCGGGGTACAATGAGCAGTTCTTC.

On this clonotype itself: One end of the junction does not line up with germline, which may come from a read error. The chain's CDR3 is CAGSPFLTGADEQFF. In DNA, the CDR3 is TGCGCCGGCAGCCCGTTCCTAACAGGAGCCGATGAGCAGTTCTTC. The V call is TRBV5-1, the J call TRBJ2-1; maybe TRBD1 (5 bases). This CDR3 has 15 residues. Per the germline V gene, CDR1 is SGHRS and CDR2 is YFSETQ.

The chain carries TRBV20-1 and TRBJ2-7; 14 bases agree with TRBD2. The end of the DNA is better explained by TRBJ2-5, so the J call may be wrong. Germline V gene lookup returns CDR1 DFQATT and CDR2 SNEGSKA (reference sequence). The CDR3 contains 15 residues. The DNA of the CDR3 is TGCAGTGCTAGGGGGACTAGCGGGAGTTGGGAGACCCAGTACTTC. Encoded protein: CSARGTSGSWETQYF.